This TCR beta chain was sequenced during a study of blood T cell repertoires in COVID-19. Background on the study: COVID-19 samples from acute and convalescent phases originated in the United States, Italy and Spain. In each case, the material was cDNA or gDNA derived from T cells, B-cell-depleted T cells, or PBMCs.

In the source study's methods: Amplified reference gene primers provided the basis for estimating nucleated cell counts. Some clones are missing from TCRdb's copy, which holds only in-frame ones; the method was immunoSEQ multiplex PCR. V, J and clone size are taken as reported in that table, and D and trimming were inferred from the DNA itself. The repertoire holds more than 85,000 clones, with over 75% as singletons. The CDR3 covers 12 residues. The germline V gene has CDR1 SGHAT and CDR2 FQNNGV. V lost 5 bases to trimming and J lost 10 bases, with 13 bases between them. This clone was counted a few times.

The V and J genes are TRBV11-2 and TRBJ2-3; possible D gene TRBD1, 6 bases. The source is a human donor in a cohort sampled during active COVID-19. The sequencing input was peripheral blood. The CDR3 bases are TGTGCCAGCAGCCCACAACGGACAGCGCAGTATTTT. Translation: CASSPQRTAQYF.